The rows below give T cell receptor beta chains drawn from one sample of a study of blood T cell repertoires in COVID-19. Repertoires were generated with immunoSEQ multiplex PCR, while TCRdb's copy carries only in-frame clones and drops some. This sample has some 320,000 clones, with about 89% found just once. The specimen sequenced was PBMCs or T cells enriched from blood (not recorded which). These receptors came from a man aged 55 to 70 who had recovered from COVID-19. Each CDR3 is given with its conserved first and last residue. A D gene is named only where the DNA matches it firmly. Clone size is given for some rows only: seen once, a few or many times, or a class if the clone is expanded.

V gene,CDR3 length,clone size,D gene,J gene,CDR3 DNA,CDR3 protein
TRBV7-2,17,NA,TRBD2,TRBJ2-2,TGTGCCAGCAGCTTAGGGCCCTTTCCGGGAGGGACCGGGGAGCTGTTTTTT,CASSLGPFPGGTGELFF
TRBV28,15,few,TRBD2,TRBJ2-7,TGTGCCAGCAGTCCACGGACTAGCGGCCCCTACGAGCAGTACTTC,CASSPRTSGPYEQYF
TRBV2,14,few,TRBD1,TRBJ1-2,TGTGCCAGCAGTGCGGGACAGGGAAACTATGGCTACACCTTC,CASSAGQGNYGYTF
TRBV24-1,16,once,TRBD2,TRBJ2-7,TGTGCCACCAGTGAGGCTCTAGCGGGAGAGCCCTACGAGCAGTACTTC,CATSEALAGEPYEQYF
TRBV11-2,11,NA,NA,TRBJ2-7,TGTGCCAGCACGGAGCGGTACGAGCAGTACTTC,CASTERYEQYF
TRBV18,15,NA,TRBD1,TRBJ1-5,TGTGCCAGCTCACCACGACAGGGCCACAATCAGCCCCAGCATTTT,CASSPRQGHNQPQHF
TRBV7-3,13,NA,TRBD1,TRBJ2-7,TGTGCCAGCAGCTTAGGGACAGGGGACGAGCAGTACTTC,CASSLGTGDEQYF
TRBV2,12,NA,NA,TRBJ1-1,TGTGCCAGCACCAAGCAGGGCACTGAAGCTTTCTTT,CASTKQGTEAFF
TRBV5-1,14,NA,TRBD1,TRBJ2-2,TGCGCCAGCAGCTCACAGGGGGCGGCCGGGGAGCTGTTTTTT,CASSSQGAAGELFF
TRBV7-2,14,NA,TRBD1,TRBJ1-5,TGTGCCAGCAGCGGAGGGACAGGGGGTCAGCCCCAGCATTTT,CASSGGTGGQPQHF
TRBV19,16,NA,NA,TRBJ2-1,TGTGCCAGTAGTTTGATTCCGGGACTGGATTACAATGAGCAGTTCTTC,CASSLIPGLDYNEQFF
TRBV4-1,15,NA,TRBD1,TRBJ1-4,TGCGCCAGCAGCCGGACCGGGACAGGGCTTGAAAAACTGTTTTTT,CASSRTGTGLEKLFF
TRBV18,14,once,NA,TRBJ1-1,TGTGCCAGCTCAGGGCAGTCCATGAACACTGAAGCTTTCTTT,CASSGQSMNTEAFF
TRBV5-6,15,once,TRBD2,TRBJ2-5,TGTGCCAGCGCCCTTCCCGGGAGAGCGGGGGAGACCCAGTACTTC,CASALPGRAGETQYF
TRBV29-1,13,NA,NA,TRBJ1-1,TGCAGCGTTGGGAATCTAGGGGACACTGAAGCTTTCTTT,CSVGNLGDTEAFF
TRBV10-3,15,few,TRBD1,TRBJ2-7,TGTGCCATCAGCAAAGACCCGACAGGGAATAACGAGCAGTACTTC,CAISKDPTGNNEQYF
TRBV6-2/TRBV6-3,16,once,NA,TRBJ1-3,TGTGCCAGCAGTTTAGTGGTCGTCTACTCTGGAAACACCATATATTTT,CASSLVVVYSGNTIYF